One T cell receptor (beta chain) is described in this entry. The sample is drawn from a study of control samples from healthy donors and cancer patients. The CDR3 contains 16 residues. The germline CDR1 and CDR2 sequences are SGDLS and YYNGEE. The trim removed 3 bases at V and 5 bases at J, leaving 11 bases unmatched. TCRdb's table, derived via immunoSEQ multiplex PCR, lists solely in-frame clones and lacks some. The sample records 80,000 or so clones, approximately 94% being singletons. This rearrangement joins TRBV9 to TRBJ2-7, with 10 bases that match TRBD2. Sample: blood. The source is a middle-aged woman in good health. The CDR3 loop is CASSANPSGRANEQYF. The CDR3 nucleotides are TGTGCCAGCAGCGCCAACCCAAGCGGGAGGGCAAACGAGCAGTACTTC.